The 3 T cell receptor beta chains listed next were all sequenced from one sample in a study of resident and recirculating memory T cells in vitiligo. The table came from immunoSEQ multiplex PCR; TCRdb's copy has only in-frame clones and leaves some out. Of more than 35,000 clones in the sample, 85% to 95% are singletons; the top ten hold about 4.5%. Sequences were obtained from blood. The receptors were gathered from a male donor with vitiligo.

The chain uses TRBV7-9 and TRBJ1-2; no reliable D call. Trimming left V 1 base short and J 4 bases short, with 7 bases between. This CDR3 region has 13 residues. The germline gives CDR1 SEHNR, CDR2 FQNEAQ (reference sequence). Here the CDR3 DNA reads TGTGCCAGCAGCTTAGTTCACTTCTATGGCTACACCTTC. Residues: CASSLVHFYGYTF.

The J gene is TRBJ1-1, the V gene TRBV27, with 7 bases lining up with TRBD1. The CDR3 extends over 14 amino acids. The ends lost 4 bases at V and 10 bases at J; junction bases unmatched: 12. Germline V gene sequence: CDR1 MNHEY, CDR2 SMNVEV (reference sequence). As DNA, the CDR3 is TGTGCCAGCAGTTCAACGCGAGGGACAGAAGGAGCTTTCTTT. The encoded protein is CASSSTRGTEGAFF.

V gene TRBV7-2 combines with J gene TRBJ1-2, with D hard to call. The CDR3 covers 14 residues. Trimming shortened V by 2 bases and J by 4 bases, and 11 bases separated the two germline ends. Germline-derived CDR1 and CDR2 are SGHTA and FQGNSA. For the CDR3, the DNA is TGTGCCAGCAGCTTAAACCAGGAGGCCTATGGCTACACCTTC. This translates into CASSLNQEAYGYTF.